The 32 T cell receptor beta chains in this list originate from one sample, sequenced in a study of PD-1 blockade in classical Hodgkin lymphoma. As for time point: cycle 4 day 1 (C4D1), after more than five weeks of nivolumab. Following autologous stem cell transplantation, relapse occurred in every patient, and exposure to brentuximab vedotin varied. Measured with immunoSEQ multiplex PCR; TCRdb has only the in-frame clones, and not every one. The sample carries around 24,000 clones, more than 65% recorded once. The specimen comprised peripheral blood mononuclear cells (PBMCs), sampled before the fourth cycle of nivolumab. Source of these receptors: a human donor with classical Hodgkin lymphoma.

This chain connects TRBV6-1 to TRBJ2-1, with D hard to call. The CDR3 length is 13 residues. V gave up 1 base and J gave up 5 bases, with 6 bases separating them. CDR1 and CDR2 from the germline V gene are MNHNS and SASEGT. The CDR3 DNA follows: TGTGCCAGCAGTGAAGGGGCCCACAATGAGCAGTTCTTC. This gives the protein CASSEGAHNEQFF.

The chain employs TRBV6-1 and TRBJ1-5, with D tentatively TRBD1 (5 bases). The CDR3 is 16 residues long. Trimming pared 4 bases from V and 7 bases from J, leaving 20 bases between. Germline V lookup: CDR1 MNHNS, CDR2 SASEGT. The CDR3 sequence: CASSGTKRGRGQPQHF. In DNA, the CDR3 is TGTGCCAGCAGTGGGACTAAGCGGGGCCGGGGGCAGCCCCAGCATTTT.

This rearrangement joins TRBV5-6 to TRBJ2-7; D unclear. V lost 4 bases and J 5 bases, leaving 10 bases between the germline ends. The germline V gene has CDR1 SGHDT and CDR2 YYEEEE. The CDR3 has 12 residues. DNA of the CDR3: TGTGCCAGCAGCCTTTACACGGACGAGCAGTACTTC. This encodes CASSLYTDEQYF.

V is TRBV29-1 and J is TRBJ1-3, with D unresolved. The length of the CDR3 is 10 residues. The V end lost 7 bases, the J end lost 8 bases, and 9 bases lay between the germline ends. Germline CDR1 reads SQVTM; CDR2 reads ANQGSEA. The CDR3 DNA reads TGCAGCGGACTATGGGACACCATATATTTT. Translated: CSGLWDTIYF.

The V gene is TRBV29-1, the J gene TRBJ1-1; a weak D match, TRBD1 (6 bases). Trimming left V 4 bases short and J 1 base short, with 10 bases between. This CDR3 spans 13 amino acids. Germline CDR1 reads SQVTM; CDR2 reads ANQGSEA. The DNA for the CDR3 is TGCAGCGTTGTCCCCAGGGGGAACACTGAAGCTTTCTTT. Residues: CSVVPRGNTEAFF.

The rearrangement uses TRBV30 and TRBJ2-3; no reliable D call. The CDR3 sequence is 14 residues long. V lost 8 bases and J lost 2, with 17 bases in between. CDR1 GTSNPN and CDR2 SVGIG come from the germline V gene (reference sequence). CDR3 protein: CAGHDTSFTDTQYF. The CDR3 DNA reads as TGTGCCGGCCACGACACCTCTTTCACAGATACGCAGTATTTT.

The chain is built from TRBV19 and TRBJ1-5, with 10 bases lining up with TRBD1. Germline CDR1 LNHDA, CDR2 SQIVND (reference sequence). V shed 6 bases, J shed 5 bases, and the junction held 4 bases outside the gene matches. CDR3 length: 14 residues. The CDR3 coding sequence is TGTGCCAGTAGCTCGACAGGGGGCGATCAGCCCCAGCATTTT. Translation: CASSSTGGDQPQHF.

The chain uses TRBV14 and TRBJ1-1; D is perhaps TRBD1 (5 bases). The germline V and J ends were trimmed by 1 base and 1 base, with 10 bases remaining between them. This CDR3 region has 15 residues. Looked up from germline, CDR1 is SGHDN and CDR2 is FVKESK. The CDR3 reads CASSQALGGNTEAFF. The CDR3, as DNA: TGTGCCAGCAGCCAAGCACTGGGGGGGAACACTGAAGCTTTCTTT. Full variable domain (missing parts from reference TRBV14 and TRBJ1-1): EAGVTQFPSHSVIEKGQTVTLRCDPISGHDNLYWYRRVMGKEIKFLLHFVKESKQDESGMPNNRFLAERTGGTYSTLKVQPAELEDSGVYFCASSQALGGNTEAFFGQGTRLTVV.

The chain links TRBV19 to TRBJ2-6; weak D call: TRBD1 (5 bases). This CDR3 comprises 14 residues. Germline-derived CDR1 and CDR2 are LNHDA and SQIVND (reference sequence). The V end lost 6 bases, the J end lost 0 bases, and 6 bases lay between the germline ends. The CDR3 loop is CASRQASGANVLTF. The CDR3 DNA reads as TGTGCCAGTAGACAGGCCTCTGGGGCCAACGTCCTGACTTTC.

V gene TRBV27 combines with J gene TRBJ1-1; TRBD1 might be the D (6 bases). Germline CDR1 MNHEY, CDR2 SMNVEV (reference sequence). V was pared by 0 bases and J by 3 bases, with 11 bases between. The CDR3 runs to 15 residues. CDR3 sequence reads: CASSLSFRGYTEAFF. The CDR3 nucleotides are TGTGCCAGCAGTTTATCGTTCAGGGGATACACTGAAGCTTTCTTT.

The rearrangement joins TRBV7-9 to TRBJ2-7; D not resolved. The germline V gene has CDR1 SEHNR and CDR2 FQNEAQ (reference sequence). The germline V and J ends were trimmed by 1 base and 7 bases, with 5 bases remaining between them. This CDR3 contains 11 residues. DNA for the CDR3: TGTGCCAGCAGCTTAGTGGGGGAGCAGTACTTC. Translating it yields CASSLVGEQYF.

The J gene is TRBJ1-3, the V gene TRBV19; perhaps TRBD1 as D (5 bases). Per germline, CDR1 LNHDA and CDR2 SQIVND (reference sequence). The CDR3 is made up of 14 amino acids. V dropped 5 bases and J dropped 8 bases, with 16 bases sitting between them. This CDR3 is CASSPGLGGYTIYF. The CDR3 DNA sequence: TGTGCCAGTAGTCCAGGACTTGGGGGTTACACCATATATTTT.

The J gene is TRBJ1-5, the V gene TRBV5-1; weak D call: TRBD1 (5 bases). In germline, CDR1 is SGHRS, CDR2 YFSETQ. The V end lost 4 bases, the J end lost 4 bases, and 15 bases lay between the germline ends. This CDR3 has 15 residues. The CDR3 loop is CASSPATGDNQPQHF. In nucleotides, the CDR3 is TGCGCCAGCAGCCCGGCAACAGGAGATAATCAGCCCCAGCATTTT. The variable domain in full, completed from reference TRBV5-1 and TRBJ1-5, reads KAGVTQTPRYLIKTRGQQVTLSCSPISGHRSVSWYQQTPGQGLQFLFEYFSETQRNKGNFPGRFSGRQFSNSRSEMNVSTLELGDSALYLCASSPATGDNQPQHFGDGTRLSIL.

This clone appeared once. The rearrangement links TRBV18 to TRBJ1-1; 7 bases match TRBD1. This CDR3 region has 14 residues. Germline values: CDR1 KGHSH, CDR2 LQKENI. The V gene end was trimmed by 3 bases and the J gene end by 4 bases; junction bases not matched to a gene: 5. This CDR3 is CASSPDRVGTEAFF. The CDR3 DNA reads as TGTGCCAGCTCACCTGACAGGGTTGGCACTGAAGCTTTCTTT.

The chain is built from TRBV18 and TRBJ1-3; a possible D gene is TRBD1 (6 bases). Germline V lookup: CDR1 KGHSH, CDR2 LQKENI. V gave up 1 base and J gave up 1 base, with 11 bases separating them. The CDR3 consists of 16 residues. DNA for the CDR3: TGTGCCAGCTCACCACAGGGGGTTTTTTCTGGAAACACCATATATTTT. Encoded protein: CASSPQGVFSGNTIYF.

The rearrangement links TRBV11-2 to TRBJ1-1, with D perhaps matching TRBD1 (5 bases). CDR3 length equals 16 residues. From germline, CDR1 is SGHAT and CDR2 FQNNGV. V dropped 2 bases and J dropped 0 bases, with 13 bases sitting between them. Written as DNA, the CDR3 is TGTGCCAGCAGCTTACAAATTGGGGCCCTGAACACTGAAGCTTTCTTT. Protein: CASSLQIGALNTEAFF.

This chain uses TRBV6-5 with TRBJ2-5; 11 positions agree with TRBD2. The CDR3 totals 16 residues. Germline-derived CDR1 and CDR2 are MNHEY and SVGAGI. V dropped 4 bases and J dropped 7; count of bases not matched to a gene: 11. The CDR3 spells CASSSELAGASGTQYF. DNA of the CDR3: TGTGCCAGCAGTTCTGAACTAGCGGGGGCCTCGGGGACCCAGTACTTC.

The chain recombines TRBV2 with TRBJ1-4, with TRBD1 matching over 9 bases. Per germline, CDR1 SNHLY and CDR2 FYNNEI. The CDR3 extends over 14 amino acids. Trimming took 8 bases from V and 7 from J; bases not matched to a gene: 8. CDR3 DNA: TGTGCCAGCCGGTCCCGGGACAGGGTTGAAAAACTGTTTTTT. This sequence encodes CASRSRDRVEKLFF.

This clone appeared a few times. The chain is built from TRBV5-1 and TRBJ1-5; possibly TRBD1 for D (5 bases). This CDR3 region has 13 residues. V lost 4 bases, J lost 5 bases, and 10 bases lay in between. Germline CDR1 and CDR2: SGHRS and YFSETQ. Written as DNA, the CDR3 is TGCGCCAGCAGCCCCGCGGGGGATCAGCCCCAGCATTTT. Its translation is CASSPAGDQPQHF. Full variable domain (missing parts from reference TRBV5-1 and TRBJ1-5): KAGVTQTPRYLIKTRGQQVTLSCSPISGHRSVSWYQQTPGQGLQFLFEYFSETQRNKGNFPGRFSGRQFSNSRSEMNVSTLELGDSALYLCASSPAGDQPQHFGDGTRLSIL.

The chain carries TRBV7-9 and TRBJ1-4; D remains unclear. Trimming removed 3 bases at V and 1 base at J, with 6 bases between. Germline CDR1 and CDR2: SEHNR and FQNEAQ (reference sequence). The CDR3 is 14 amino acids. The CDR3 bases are TGTGCCAGCAGCTTCAGCGGAACTAATGAAAAACTGTTTTTT. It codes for CASSFSGTNEKLFF.

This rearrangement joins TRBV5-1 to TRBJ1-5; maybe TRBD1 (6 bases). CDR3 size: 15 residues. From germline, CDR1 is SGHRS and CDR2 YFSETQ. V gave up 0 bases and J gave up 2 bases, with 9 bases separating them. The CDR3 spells CASSLGSGGNQPQHF. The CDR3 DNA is TGCGCCAGCAGCTTGGGTTCAGGGGGCAATCAGCCCCAGCATTTT.

The CDR3 loop is CASSLAAGGITDTQYF. The CDR3, as DNA: TGCGCCAGCAGCTTGGCCGCAGGGGGCATCACAGATACGCAGTATTTT. V gene TRBV5-1 combines with J gene TRBJ2-3; 8 bases fit TRBD1. The J segment lost 2 bases and the V segment lost 0 bases, leaving 5 bases of the junction unmatched. Germline CDR1 is SGHRS and CDR2 is YFSETQ. CDR3 length equals 16 residues.

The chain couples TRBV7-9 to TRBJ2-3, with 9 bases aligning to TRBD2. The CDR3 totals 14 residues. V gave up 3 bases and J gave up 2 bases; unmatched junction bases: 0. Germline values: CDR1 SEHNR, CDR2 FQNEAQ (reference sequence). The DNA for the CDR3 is TGTGCCAGCAGCTTGGGACTAGCCACAGATACGCAGTATTTT. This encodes CASSLGLATDTQYF.

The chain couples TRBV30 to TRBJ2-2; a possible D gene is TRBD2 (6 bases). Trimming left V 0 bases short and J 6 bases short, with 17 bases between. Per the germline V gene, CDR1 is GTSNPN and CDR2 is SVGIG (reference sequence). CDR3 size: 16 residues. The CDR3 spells CAWSVSNWRDPGELFF. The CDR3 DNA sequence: TGTGCCTGGAGTGTTTCGAATTGGCGGGATCCCGGGGAGCTGTTTTTT.

The DNA for the CDR3 is TGTGCCAGCAGTTTAAGGTCGACGTGGACAGGAGATCCAAGACTAGCGGGAGGGGTAGAGACCCAGTACTTC. This translates into CASSLRSTWTGDPRLAGGVETQYF. The chain joins TRBV27 to TRBJ2-5, with TRBD2 matching over 14 bases. CDR1 MNHEY and CDR2 SMNVEV come from the germline V gene (reference sequence). J gave up 4 bases and V 2 bases, and 27 bases lay outside the gene matches. The CDR3 length is 24 residues.

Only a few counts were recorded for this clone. The CDR3, as DNA: TGCAGCGTCCAAGCTATGGGACTAGCGGGAGTCTACAATGAGCAGTTCTTC. Its translation is CSVQAMGLAGVYNEQFF. This chain connects TRBV29-1 to TRBJ2-1, with 14 bases matching TRBD2. The CDR3 has 17 amino acids. CDR1 and CDR2 from the germline V gene are SQVTM and ANQGSEA. Unmatched junction bases numbered 10, after V lost 6 bases and J lost 3 bases.

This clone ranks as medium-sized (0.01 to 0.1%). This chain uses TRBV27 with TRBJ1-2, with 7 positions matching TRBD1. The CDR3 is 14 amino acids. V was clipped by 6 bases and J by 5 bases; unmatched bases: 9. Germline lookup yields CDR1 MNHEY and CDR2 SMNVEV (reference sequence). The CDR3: CASSQSRDSYGYTF. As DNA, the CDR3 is TGTGCCAGCAGCCAATCCAGGGACAGTTATGGCTACACCTTC.

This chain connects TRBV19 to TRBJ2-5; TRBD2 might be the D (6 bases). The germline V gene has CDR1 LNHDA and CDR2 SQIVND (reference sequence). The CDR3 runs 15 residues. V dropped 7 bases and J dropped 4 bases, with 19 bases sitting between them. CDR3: CASKTDYRVGETQYF. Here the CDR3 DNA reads TGTGCCAGTAAAACGGACTACCGGGTCGGAGAGACCCAGTACTTC.

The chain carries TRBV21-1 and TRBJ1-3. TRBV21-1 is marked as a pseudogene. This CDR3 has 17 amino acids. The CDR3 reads CASSKAGRDLSGNTIYF. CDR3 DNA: TGTGCCAGCAGCAAAGCCGGAAGAGACCTCTCTGGAAACACCATATATTTT.

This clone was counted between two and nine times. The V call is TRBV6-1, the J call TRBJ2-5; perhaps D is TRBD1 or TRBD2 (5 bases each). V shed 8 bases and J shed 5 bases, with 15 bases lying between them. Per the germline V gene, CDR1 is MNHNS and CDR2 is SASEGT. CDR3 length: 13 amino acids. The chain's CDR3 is CASLRDRRETQYF. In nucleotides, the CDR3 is TGTGCCAGCCTCAGGGACCGGAGGGAGACCCAGTACTTC.

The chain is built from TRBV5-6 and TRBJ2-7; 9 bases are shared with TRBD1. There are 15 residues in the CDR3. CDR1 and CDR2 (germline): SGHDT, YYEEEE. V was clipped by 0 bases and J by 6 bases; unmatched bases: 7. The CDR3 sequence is CASSLGAGTGLEQYF. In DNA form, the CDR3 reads TGTGCCAGCAGCTTGGGGGCCGGGACAGGGCTCGAGCAGTACTTC.

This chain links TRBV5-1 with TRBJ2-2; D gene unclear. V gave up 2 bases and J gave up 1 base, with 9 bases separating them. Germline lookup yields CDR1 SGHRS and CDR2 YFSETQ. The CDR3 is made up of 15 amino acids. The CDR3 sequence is CASSLGTLNTGELFF. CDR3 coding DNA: TGCGCCAGCAGCTTAGGAACTCTGAACACCGGGGAGCTGTTTTTT.